The 23 T cell receptor beta chains listed next were all sequenced from one sample in a study of Graves' ophthalmopathy and Graves' hyperthyroidism. Amplification of TCR beta CDR3 regions used RNA transcripts. Following a first-round RT-PCR that used HTBI primers, a second-round multiplex PCR was carried out. In TCRdb, the multiplex PCR reads were re-called with MiXCR into one record per CDR3 protein. Of 400,000 or so distinct CDR3 sequences listed, 15% are singletons. The sample consisted of peripheral blood. The receptors derive from a woman between 18 and 29 years old with stable Graves' hyperthyroidism.

The chain carries TRBV12-3 or TRBV12-4 and TRBJ1-1, with D hard to call. The CDR3 is 14 residues long. Trimming pared 6 bases from V and 1 base from J, leaving 12 bases between. The CDR3 DNA sequence: TGTGCCAGCAGATCCTTGGGAAAGAACACTGAAGCTTTCTTT. It translates to CASRSLGKNTEAFF.

This clonotype was counted ten times or more. The V and J genes are TRBV11-3 and TRBJ2-7; D possibly corresponds to TRBD2 (5 bases). The V end was cut by 3 bases, the J end by 3 bases, with 15 bases between. The CDR3 totals 15 residues. CDR1 is SGHNT and CDR2 is YENEEA in the germline V gene. CDR3 protein: CASSFNPGSIYEQYF. The CDR3 DNA is TGTGCCAGCAGCTTTAACCCGGGAAGTATCTACGAGCAGTACTTC.

The V and J genes are TRBV6-4 and TRBJ1-5; D uncertain. V lost 5 bases, J lost 2 bases, and 19 bases lay in between. Germline CDR1 is MRHNA and CDR2 is SNTAGT. The CDR3 length is 17 residues. CDR3 DNA: TGTGCCAGCAGTCCCGCCAGATGGGGTAGAGGCAATCAGCCCCAGCATTTT. It yields the protein CASSPARWGRGNQPQHF.

This clonotype was counted many times. V and J are TRBV20-1 and TRBJ1-1, with D tentatively TRBD1 (5 bases). Trimming removed 5 bases at V and 1 base at J, with 17 bases between. CDR1 and CDR2 from the germline V gene are DFQATT and SNEGSKA (reference sequence). The CDR3 totals 15 residues. The CDR3 DNA reads TGCAGTGCTCTCTACTCCCTCACAGGGAACACTGAAGCTTTCTTT. Translated, it gives CSALYSLTGNTEAFF.

As for this clonotype: One end of the junction varies from germline; a read error may be responsible. The chain uses TRBV12-3 or TRBV12-4 and TRBJ2-4; TRBD1 matches 8 bases. The CDR3 consists of 15 residues. This CDR3 is CASSFRQGAKNIKYF. The CDR3 region has the DNA TGTGCCAGCAGTTTCAGGCAGGGGGCCAAAAACATTAAGTACTTC.

This clonotype was picked up a small number of times. The V call is TRBV27, the J call TRBJ2-3; D remains ambiguous. CDR1 and CDR2 (germline): MNHEY, SMNVEV (reference sequence). The CDR3 length is 16 residues. Trimming shortened V by 2 bases and J by 0 bases, and 12 bases separated the two germline ends. CDR3 bases: TGTGCCAGCAGTTTAGCCCTCTTCACTAGCACAGATACGCAGTATTTT. It yields the protein CASSLALFTSTDTQYF.

The CDR3 loop is CASSPWGLASGEQYF. Here the CDR3 DNA reads TGTGCCAGCAGCCCGTGGGGACTAGCGTCTGGGGAGCAGTACTTC. The rearrangement joins TRBV28 to TRBJ2-7; 10 nucleotides match TRBD2. There are 15 residues in the CDR3. V lost 6 bases and J lost 7; bases outside the gene matches: 12. Germline V gene lookup returns CDR1 MDHEN and CDR2 SYDVKM.

The chain links TRBV27 to TRBJ2-5; 15 bases align to TRBD2. The CDR3 length is 16 residues. Germline V gene data show CDR1 as MNHEY and CDR2 as SMNVEV (reference sequence). J lost 5 bases, V lost 5 bases, and 6 bases had no gene match. Here the CDR3 DNA reads TGTGCCAGCAGTCAAAGGACTAGCGGGGGGGCTGAGACCCAGTACTTC. Translation gives CASSQRTSGGAETQYF.

This clonotype was observed many times. The genes are TRBV19 and TRBJ1-2; tentative D call: TRBD1 (5 bases). The CDR3 is 14 amino acids. V was trimmed by 5 bases and J by 5 bases, leaving 15 bases between them. Germline V gene lookup returns CDR1 LNHDA and CDR2 SQIVND (reference sequence). CDR3 coding DNA: TGTGCCAGTAGTCCCGCCGGGACGGCTTATGGCTACACCTTC. Encoded protein: CASSPAGTAYGYTF.

V is TRBV15 and J is TRBJ2-7; a possible D gene is TRBD1 (6 bases). The CDR3 runs 15 residues. The V gene lost 10 bases and the J gene lost 1 base, with 20 bases spanning the gap. Germline V gene sequence: CDR1 LNHNV, CDR2 YYDKDF (reference sequence). The CDR3: CASSPGTLLSYEQYF. The CDR3 region has the DNA TGTGCCAGCTCGCCCGGGACACTCCTTTCCTACGAGCAGTACTTC.

This clonotype has at least ten counts. This sequence joins TRBV2 and TRBJ1-5, with D possibly matching TRBD1 (5 bases). Germline V lookup: CDR1 SNHLY, CDR2 FYNNEI. Trimming shortened V by 4 bases and J by 0 bases, and 10 bases separated the two germline ends. CDR3 length equals 15 residues. CDR3 bases: TGTGCCAGCAGTGGCCAGGGATATAGCAATCAGCCCCAGCATTTT. It translates to CASSGQGYSNQPQHF.

This clonotype was detected many times. The chain uses TRBV18 and TRBJ1-1; D is undetermined. Trimming shortened V by 2 bases and J by 0 bases, and 13 bases separated the two germline ends. The germline gives CDR1 KGHSH, CDR2 LQKENI. The CDR3 is made up of 16 amino acids. The CDR3 DNA is TGTGCCAGCTCACCATTTGTAAGGGCGATGAACACTGAAGCTTTCTTT. It yields the protein CASSPFVRAMNTEAFF.

The chain links TRBV27 to TRBJ1-5, with D perhaps matching TRBD1 (5 bases). The V end was cut by 6 bases, the J end by 1 base, with 10 bases between. The length of the CDR3 is 14 residues. Germline loops: CDR1 MNHEY, CDR2 SMNVEV (reference sequence). The chain's CDR3 is CASSINRSNQPQHF. Written as DNA, the CDR3 is TGTGCCAGCAGCATCAACAGGAGCAATCAGCCCCAGCATTTT.

Many counts were recorded for this clonotype. The rearrangement uses TRBV6-4 and TRBJ1-2, with 11 bases aligning to TRBD1. Looked up from germline, CDR1 is MRHNA and CDR2 is SNTAGT. The trim removed 10 bases at V and 4 bases at J, leaving 17 bases unmatched. The CDR3 has 17 residues. The CDR3 sequence: CATNLGGTGGGGYGYTF. The CDR3 coding sequence is TGTGCCACCAACCTAGGGGGGACAGGGGGAGGTGGCTATGGCTACACCTTC.

The chain is built from TRBV11-2 and TRBJ1-5; TRBD1 aligns across 7 bases. This CDR3 is 15 amino acids long. Germline CDR1 and CDR2: SGHAT and FQNNGV. After removal of 0 bases from V and 7 bases from J, the junction contained 6 bases not matched to a gene. CDR3 sequence: CASSLEGGGTQPQHF. CDR3 in DNA: TGTGCCAGCAGCTTAGAGGGAGGGGGCACGCAGCCCCAGCATTTT.

This clonotype was seen just once. A single base separates this from a much larger clone, so it may be a read error. V usage is TRBV13 and J usage is TRBJ1-1, with TRBD1 as a possible D gene (5 bases). Germline CDR1 is PRHDT and CDR2 is FYEKMQ (reference sequence). The CDR3 contains 14 residues. In DNA form, the CDR3 reads TGTGCCAGCAGCTTACAGGGACTGGGGACTGAAGCTTGCTTT. It specifies CASSLQGLGTEACF.

This clonotype was seen at least ten times. V usage is TRBV12-3 or TRBV12-4 and J usage is TRBJ2-2; no clear D. With 7 bases removed from V and 3 bases from J, the gap between germline ends came to 6 bases. CDR3 length: 12 residues. The CDR3 sequence is CASNLDTGELFF. The CDR3 DNA reads as TGTGCCAGCAACTTGGACACCGGGGAGCTGTTTTTT.

This clonotype was seen at least ten times. This chain links TRBV28 with TRBJ1-1; D not certain. The ends were cut back, 6 bases at V and 0 bases at J, with 11 bases in the middle. CDR3 length: 14 residues. From germline, CDR1 is MDHEN and CDR2 SYDVKM. The CDR3, as DNA: TGTGCCAGCAGATCCGACACCCTGAACACTGAAGCTTTCTTT. Residues: CASRSDTLNTEAFF.

This clonotype has more than one count but fewer than ten. The chain couples TRBV3-1 to TRBJ1-2, with D possibly TRBD1 on 6 matching bases. Trimming cost V 5 bases and J 0 bases, with 13 bases left between them. The V gene's germline CDR1 is LGHDT and CDR2 YNNKEL (reference sequence). CDR3 length: 15 amino acids. CDR3 nucleotides: TGTGCCAGCAGCACTGGGGGGGCCTCTAACTATGGCTACACCTTC. Its translation: CASSTGGASNYGYTF.

This clonotype was observed at least ten times. CDR3 bases: TGTGCCAGCAGCTTTCAGGGGTCGACCTTGTATCGTGGCTACACCTTC. Residues: CASSFQGSTLYRGYTF. This chain connects TRBV7-8 to TRBJ1-2; D is perhaps TRBD1 (6 bases). Germline V lookup: CDR1 SGHVS, CDR2 FQNEAQ. The CDR3 is 16 residues long. V gave up 3 bases and J gave up 7 bases, with 21 bases separating them.

A word on this clonotype: A read error may be the cause here, since a much bigger clone is one base away. The chain recombines TRBV4-2 with TRBJ2-7, with D perhaps given as TRBD1 or TRBD2 (5 bases each). CDR3 length: 16 residues. Germline CDR1 reads LGHNA; CDR2 reads YNFKEQ. Trimming pared 0 bases from V and 4 bases from J, leaving 16 bases between. The CDR3 nucleotides are TGTGCCAGCAGCCAAGATTCGAGGGGCAACGGATACGAGCAGTACTTC. Translated: CASSQDSRGNGYEQYF.

In this sample, this clonotype turned up many times. The chain uses TRBV5-1 and TRBJ1-1; possibly TRBD1 for D (5 bases). The V gene's germline CDR1 is SGHRS and CDR2 YFSETQ. V was trimmed by 4 bases and J by 4 bases, leaving 17 bases between them. The CDR3 loop spans 15 amino acids. Written as DNA, the CDR3 is TGCGCCAGCAGCCTAACCGGGACGATAGGCACTGAAGCTTTCTTT. Residues: CASSLTGTIGTEAFF.

This clonotype was observed many times. The chain joins TRBV5-1 to TRBJ2-5; D is unclear. Germline CDR1 and CDR2: SGHRS and YFSETQ. This CDR3 is 16 amino acids long. Trimming shortened V by 1 base and J by 0 bases, and 13 bases separated the two germline ends. CDR3 in DNA: TGCGCCAGCAGCTTGCCCATGGGTCCGTACCAAGAGACCCAGTACTTC. Translated: CASSLPMGPYQETQYF.